Included here is one T cell receptor (beta chain) sequence, with context. As yet, its antigen is unknown. This entry comes from a study of shared clonotypes between healthy human individuals. Regarding the study as a whole: As a rule, naive subsets had a larger estimated richness than memory subsets. The four-donor shared clonotypes exceeded non-shared clonotypes in generation probability, with non-shared ones scoring lower.

It was at deep level that the assay was run. Profiled with immunoSEQ multiplex PCR; TCRdb holds only in-frame clones, not every one. Here the sample spans some 1.5 million clones, 98% being singletons. Germline loops: CDR1 MDHEN, CDR2 SYDVKM. CDR3 length equals 15 residues. V was clipped by 7 bases and J by 3 bases; unmatched bases: 7. This TCR derives from a man aged 30-40 years in good health. The gene calls are TRBV28 and TRBJ2-7; 12 nucleotides line up with TRBD2. Sequenced material: naive CD4+ T cells sorted from blood. Subset indicated: CD45RA+ positively selected. CDR3 residues: CASTRILAGGYEQYF. As DNA, the CDR3 is TGTGCCAGCACCAGGATACTAGCGGGAGGCTACGAGCAGTACTTC.